This T cell receptor (beta chain) was sequenced in a study of T cell responses to AZD1222 COVID-19 vaccine (dated by TCRdb to the early 2020s). A note on the overall study: Because spike-specific TCR depth and breadth did not differ between the two schedules, AZD1222 recipients who got a second dose at roughly 4 weeks were pooled with those who got a second dose at roughly 12 weeks. TCR sequencing covered more than 230 trial participants: 207 given two doses of AZD1222 and around 25 given two doses of MenACWY control vaccine. Trial participants were enrolled into age subgroups of 18-55, 56-69 and 70-plus years, which contained about 150, 27 and 61 TCR-sequenced participants, respectively. The research as a whole found: Conclusions about previously exposed vaccinees are limited because only five to seven AZD1222 recipients were SARS-CoV-2 seropositive at baseline. Because no day 14 peak-response samples were available, repertoires were characterized only after the peak T cell response. Reportedly, almost half of the unique spike-specific TCRs recognized epitopes lying outside the regions that are mutated in the B.1.351 and B.1.1.7 variants. The whole spike protein was spanned by vaccine-associated CD4 TCRs, and dominant responses were seen in regions 160-218 and 743-854. Participants were mostly white British and included more females than males, and it was suggested by the authors that clonal diversity may have been underestimated. Spike-specific TCR breadth and depth rose significantly after two AZD1222 doses compared with day 0 and with MenACWY recipients. In the small 56-69-year group, the increase in depth fell short of significance, most likely because of low power.

The CDR3 regions of human TCRbeta chains were analyzed by immunosequencing. The paper's processing steps were these. TCRs in the repertoires were compared against a reference library of SARS-CoV-2-specific TCRs that had been generated with the MIRA antigen-specificity platform. Breadth meant the fraction of unique TCRs that were SARS-CoV-2-associated, whereas depth meant the fraction of total T cells that were SARS-CoV-2-associated. Using the MIRA data, every spike-specific TCR was mapped to the spike region that the TCR reacted to and assigned to either a CD4 or a CD8 class. Log10-transformed breadth and depth values were compared by one-way ANOVA with Sidak's multiple comparisons tests. In its TCRdb copy, this immuneACCESS table keeps in-frame sequences only and misses some clones. Where compared with another copy, unresolved V genes explain less than half of these, and the others have no known cause. V and J calls and clone size come straight from that table; D and trimming were deduced from the DNA. Across this sample there are some 140,000 clones, with roughly nine tenths seen only once. The ten largest account for about 19% of the sample.

As regards this clone: What antigen it recognizes has not been identified. No much larger clonotype is one base removed from it; base qualities were not supplied.

Clipping removes 2 bases from V and 1 base from J, with 5 as the unmatched junction base count. According to the germline V gene, CDR1 reads KGHSH and CDR2 reads LQKENI. Inclusive of the bounding cysteine and phenylalanine, the CDR3 is 15 residues long. Only CDR3 DNA remains: 45 bases, in frame from the first base. Reading the label with the study, this specimen's time point is: baseline before first vaccination. Samples from vaccinated people were obtained from the UK trials COV001 and COV002, which included a single-blind randomized controlled phase 2/3 trial of AZD1222 (ChAdOx1 nCoV-19) in healthy adults. For TCRbeta chain sequencing, PBMC samples from trial participants were taken at day 0 and at day 28 after the second dose.

The origin of this receptor is an adult in good health. The rearrangement joined TRBV18 to TRBJ2-7; 7 nucleotides in the junction match TRBD2. The source material was peripheral blood, sampled on day 0 of AZD1222 vaccination. The DNA sequence is TGTGCCAGCTCACCAGGGCGGGGGACGTCCTACGAGCAGTACTTC. This codes for CASSPGRGTSYEQYF.